This entry lists 9 T cell receptor beta chains sequenced from one sample in a study of response to subunit inactivated influenza vaccine. A single record per CDR3 protein comes from TCRdb applying MiXCR to the RT-PCR reads. The data contain hundreds of thousands of distinct CDR3 sequences, less than 20% of them seen just once; the ten biggest clones take up approximately 10%. Material: PBMCs from blood, obtained 4 to 6 days after vaccination. These receptors were obtained from a man aged 45-65 years who received an inactivated influenza vaccine.

In this sample, this clonotype turned up a few times. The chain employs TRBV29-1 and TRBJ2-3; D is uncertain. V lost 5 bases, J lost 4 bases, and 7 bases lay in between. This CDR3 contains 11 residues. Germline V gene data show CDR1 as SQVTM and CDR2 as ANQGSEA. CDR3 sequence (DNA): TGCAGCGTTCGACCGTCAGATACGCAGTATTTT. Encoded protein: CSVRPSDTQYF.

The chain couples TRBV12-3 or TRBV12-4 to TRBJ2-7, with D possibly TRBD2 on 6 matching bases. This CDR3 has 12 residues. Trimming pared 6 bases from V and 9 bases from J, leaving 15 bases between. This CDR3 reads CASSLGGKGQYF. The CDR3 DNA is TGTGCCAGCAGCCTAGGAGGGAAAGGGCAGTACTTC.

The chain has TRBV29-1 and TRBJ2-5; possibly TRBD1 for D (6 bases). The CDR3 loop spans 13 amino acids. The V and J ends lost 4 bases and 4 bases respectively, with 13 bases between them. CDR1 is SQVTM, CDR2 ANQGSEA, per germline. Written as DNA, the CDR3 is TGCAGCGTTGGACTACCAGGGGCAGAGACCCAGTACTTC. It is translated as CSVGLPGAETQYF.

This clonotype showed up just once. J is TRBJ2-1 and V is TRBV20-1; 7 positions agree with TRBD2. The CDR3 is made up of 12 amino acids. Germline V gives CDR1 DFQATT, CDR2 SNEGSKA (reference sequence). J lost 15 bases, V lost 2 bases, and 10 bases had no gene match. The chain's CDR3 is CSARRLRETPFF. DNA for the CDR3: TGCAGTGCTAGACGGTTGCGGGAGACGCCGTTCTTC.

This clonotype was recorded many times. This sequence joins TRBV4-1 and TRBJ1-2; D is unresolved. V was trimmed by 0 bases and J by 4 bases, leaving 6 bases between them. Germline V gene data show CDR1 as MGHRA and CDR2 as YSYEKL. This CDR3 is built from 13 residues. CDR3 loop: CASSQDLGYGYTF. In DNA, the CDR3 is TGCGCCAGCAGCCAAGATCTTGGCTATGGCTACACCTTC.

This clonotype has only a few counts. The gene calls are TRBV5-1 and TRBJ2-3; possible D gene TRBD2, 6 bases. This CDR3 is built from 16 residues. The germline gives CDR1 SGHRS, CDR2 YFSETQ. The V end lost 4 bases, the J end lost 5 bases, and 20 bases lay between the germline ends. The CDR3 sequence is CASSLQAGFGGDTQYF. DNA for the CDR3: TGCGCCAGCAGCCTTCAAGCGGGTTTCGGCGGAGATACGCAGTATTTT.

This clonotype appeared many times. DNA for the CDR3: TGTGCCAGCAGCTGGGAAAGGGGGCTACCACAAGACACTGAAGCTTTCTTT. It yields the protein CASSWERGLPQDTEAFF. The chain recombines TRBV5-6 with TRBJ1-1; 7 nucleotides agree with TRBD1. The CDR3 contains 17 residues. Germline CDR1 SGHDT, CDR2 YYEEEE. Unmatched junction bases numbered 14, after V lost 3 bases and J lost 3 bases. Full variable domain (missing parts from reference TRBV5-6 and TRBJ1-1): DAGVTQSPTHLIKTRGQQVTLRCSPKSGHDTVSWYQQALGQGPQFIFQYYEEEERQRGNFPDRFSGHQFPNYSSELNVNALLLGDSALYLCASSWERGLPQDTEAFFGQGTRLTVV.

This clonotype was seen only a few times. The V and J genes are TRBV20-1 and TRBJ2-7; D may be TRBD1 (5 bases). Germline values: CDR1 DFQATT, CDR2 SNEGSKA (reference sequence). CDR3 length: 13 residues. V was clipped by 2 bases and J by 6 bases, with 14 bases between them. In DNA, the CDR3 is TGCAGTGCTAGACCAGACAGTCGCGGCGAGCAGTACTTC. Translation gives CSARPDSRGEQYF.

This clonotype was detected once. The chain combines TRBV9 with TRBJ2-1; D ambiguous. CDR1 is SGDLS, CDR2 YYNGEE, per germline. The V and J ends lost 3 bases and 0 bases respectively, with 16 bases between them. The CDR3 is 17 residues long. This CDR3 reads CASSDSGPNFSYNEQFF. The CDR3 DNA follows: TGTGCCAGCAGCGACTCCGGGCCGAATTTCTCCTACAATGAGCAGTTCTTC.